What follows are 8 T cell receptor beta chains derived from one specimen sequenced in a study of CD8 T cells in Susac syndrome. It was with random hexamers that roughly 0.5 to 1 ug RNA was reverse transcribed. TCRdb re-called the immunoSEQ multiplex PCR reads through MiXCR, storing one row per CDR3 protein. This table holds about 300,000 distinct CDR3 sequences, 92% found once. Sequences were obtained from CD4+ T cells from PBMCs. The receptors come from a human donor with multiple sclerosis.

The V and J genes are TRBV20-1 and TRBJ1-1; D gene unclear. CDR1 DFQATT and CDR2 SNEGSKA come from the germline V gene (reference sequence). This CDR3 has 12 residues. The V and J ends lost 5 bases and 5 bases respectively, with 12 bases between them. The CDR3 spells CSASTVWTEAFF. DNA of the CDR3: TGCAGTGCTTCAACAGTGTGGACTGAAGCTTTCTTT.

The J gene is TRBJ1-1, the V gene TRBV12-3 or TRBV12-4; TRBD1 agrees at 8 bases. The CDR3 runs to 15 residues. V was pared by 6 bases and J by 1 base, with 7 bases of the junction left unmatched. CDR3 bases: TGTGCCAGCAGCTCCCAGGGACAGGCGAACACTGAAGCTTTCTTT. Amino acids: CASSSQGQANTEAFF.

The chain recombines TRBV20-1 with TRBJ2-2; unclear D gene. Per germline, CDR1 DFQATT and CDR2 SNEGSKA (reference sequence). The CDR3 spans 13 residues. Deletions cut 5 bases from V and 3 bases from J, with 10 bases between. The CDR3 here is CSALYGHTGELFF. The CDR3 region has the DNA TGCAGTGCTCTCTACGGTCACACCGGGGAGCTGTTTTTT.

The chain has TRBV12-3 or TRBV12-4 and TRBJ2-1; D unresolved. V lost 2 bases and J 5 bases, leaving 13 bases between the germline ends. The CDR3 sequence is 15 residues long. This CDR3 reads CASSLNLGEHNEQFF. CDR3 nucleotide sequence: TGTGCCAGCAGTTTAAACCTAGGAGAACACAATGAGCAGTTCTTC.

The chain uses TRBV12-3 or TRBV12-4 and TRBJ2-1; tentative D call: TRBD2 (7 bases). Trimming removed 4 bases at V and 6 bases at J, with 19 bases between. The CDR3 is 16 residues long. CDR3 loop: CASSSLATGRGNEQFF. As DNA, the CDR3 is TGTGCCAGCAGTTCCCTGGCCACAGGGAGGGGCAATGAGCAGTTCTTC.

The CDR3: CATRRKGRGTDTQYF. CDR3 sequence (DNA): TGTGCCACCCGGAGAAAGGGAAGGGGTACAGATACGCAGTATTTT. This chain connects TRBV5-4 to TRBJ2-3, with D perhaps matching TRBD1 (5 bases). This CDR3 region has 15 residues. The germline gives CDR1 SGHNT, CDR2 YYREEE (reference sequence). Trimming left V 9 bases short and J 3 bases short, with 20 bases between.

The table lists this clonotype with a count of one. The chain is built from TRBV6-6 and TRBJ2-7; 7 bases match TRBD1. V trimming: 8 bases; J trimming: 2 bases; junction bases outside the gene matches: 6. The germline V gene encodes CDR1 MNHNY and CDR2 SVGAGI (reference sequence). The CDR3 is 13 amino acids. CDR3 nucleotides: TGTGCCAGCGAGACAGGGTACACCTACGAGCAGTACTTC. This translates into CASETGYTYEQYF.

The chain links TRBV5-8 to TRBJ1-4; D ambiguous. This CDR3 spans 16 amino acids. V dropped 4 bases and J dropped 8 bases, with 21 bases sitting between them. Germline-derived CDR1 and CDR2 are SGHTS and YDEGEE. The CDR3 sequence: CASSESWKQAQEKLFF. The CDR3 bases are TGTGCCAGCAGCGAATCTTGGAAACAAGCTCAAGAAAAACTGTTTTTT.